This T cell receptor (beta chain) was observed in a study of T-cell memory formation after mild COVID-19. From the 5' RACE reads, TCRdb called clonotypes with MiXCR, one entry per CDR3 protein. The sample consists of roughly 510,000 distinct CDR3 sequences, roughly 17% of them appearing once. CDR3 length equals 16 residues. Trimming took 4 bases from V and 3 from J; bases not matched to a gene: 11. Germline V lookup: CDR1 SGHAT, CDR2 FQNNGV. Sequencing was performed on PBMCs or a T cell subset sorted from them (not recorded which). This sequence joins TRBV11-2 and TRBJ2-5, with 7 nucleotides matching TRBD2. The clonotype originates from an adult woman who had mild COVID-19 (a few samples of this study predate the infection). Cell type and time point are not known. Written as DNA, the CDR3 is TGTGCCAGCAGCTCTAGCGGCTCGGGGAGGGAAGAGACCCAGTACTTC. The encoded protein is CASSSSGSGREETQYF.